This is a list of T cell receptor beta chains from one sample in a study of identical twins. TCRdb passed the 5' RACE reads through MiXCR, listing each CDR3 protein once. This table has some 240,000 distinct CDR3 sequences, more than 9% appearing once. The sequenced material came from memory T cells sorted from blood. These receptors were obtained from a man between 45 and 60 years old in good health. Each CDR3 is given with its conserved first and last residue. A D gene is named only where the DNA matches it firmly. Clone size is not always given. Where it is, it says once, few, many or a class for expanded clones.

clone_size,j_call,v_call,d_call,cdr3_aa,cdr3_nt
many,TRBJ1-1,TRBV5-1,NA,CASSLDTGPKGVAFF,TGCGCCAGCAGCTTGGACACAGGGCCAAAAGGGGTGGCTTTCTTT
few,TRBJ2-5,TRBV20-1,NA,CSADQREKETQYF,TGCAGTGCCGATCAACGGGAGAAAGAGACCCAGTACTTC
many,TRBJ2-1,TRBV18,NA,CASSPLGLLPNYNEQFF,TGTGCCAGCTCACCGCTTGGCCTCCTCCCTAACTACAATGAGCAGTTCTTC
few,TRBJ2-7,TRBV9,NA,CASSVEVLDEQYF,TGTGCCAGCAGCGTAGAAGTTCTCGACGAGCAGTACTTC
few,TRBJ1-4,TRBV19,NA,CASTHGWTNEKLFF,TGTGCCAGTACCCATGGTTGGACTAATGAAAAACTGTTTTTT
many,TRBJ1-5,TRBV7-2,TRBD1,CASSLQTGGNQPQHF,TGTGCCAGCAGCTTACAGACAGGGGGCAATCAGCCCCAGCATTTT
NA,TRBJ2-3,TRBV12-3/TRBV12-4,NA,CASSFSLGASTDTQYF,TGTGCCAGCAGTTTCTCCCTCGGGGCTAGCACAGATACGCAGTATTTT
few,TRBJ1-1,TRBV28,TRBD1,CASSTATGWWGTEAFF,TGTGCCAGCAGTACAGCGACAGGGTGGTGGGGGACTGAAGCTTTCTTT
NA,TRBJ1-2,TRBV4-1,NA,CTSSQSNCGYTF,TGCACCAGCAGCCAAAGTAACTGTGGCTACACCTTC
many,TRBJ2-1,TRBV12-3/TRBV12-4,NA,CASRAGQGRNEQFF,TGTGCCAGCAGGGCGGGTCAAGGCCGCAATGAGCAGTTCTTC
few,TRBJ2-5,TRBV7-7,NA,CASSPEPTETQYF,TGTGCCAGCAGCCCCGAGCCAACAGAGACCCAGTACTTC
NA,TRBJ1-1,TRBV6-1,NA,CASSEAVDTEAFF,TGTGCCAGCAGTGAAGCAGTTGACACTGAAGCTTTCTTT
many,TRBJ2-5,TRBV28,NA,CASRGQETQYF,TGTGCCAGCAGGGGACAAGAGACCCAGTACTTC
few,TRBJ2-7,TRBV28,TRBD2,CASSPLAGGQYEQYF,TGTGCCAGCAGTCCGCTAGCGGGGGGCCAATACGAGCAGTACTTC
few,TRBJ2-7,TRBV7-9,TRBD1,CASSLGRYGQASYEQYF,TGTGCCAGCAGCTTAGGGCGCTACGGACAGGCGTCCTACGAGCAGTACTTC
NA,TRBJ2-7,TRBV5-1,NA,CASSLARTNYEQYF,TGCGCCAGCAGCTTGGCTAGGACTAACTACGAGCAGTACTTC
NA,TRBJ1-5,TRBV6-5,NA,CASSYGGGDQPQHF,TGTGCCAGCAGTTACGGGGGGGGAGATCAGCCCCAGCATTTT
few,TRBJ1-1,TRBV15,NA,CATSREGSNEAFF,TGTGCCACCAGCAGAGAGGGAAGCAATGAAGCTTTCTTT
few,TRBJ1-4,TRBV7-8,NA,CASSLVGEPGGKLFF,TGTGCCAGCAGCTTAGTAGGGGAGCCCGGCGGAAAACTGTTTTTT
many,TRBJ2-7,TRBV6-5,NA,CASSYRPRGHTSYEQYF,TGTGCCAGCAGTTACCGACCAAGGGGCCATACTTCCTACGAGCAGTACTTC
many,TRBJ2-5,TRBV11-1,NA,CASSSSQTQYF,TGTGCCAGCAGCTCATCCCAGACCCAGTACTTC
NA,TRBJ2-2,TRBV6-1,NA,CASQTGNTGELFF,TGTGCCAGCCAGACTGGAAACACCGGGGAGCTGTTTTTT